This T cell receptor beta chain was sequenced during a study of memory CD4+ T cells and cytomegalovirus serostatus. Study-wide findings and caveats: A US-trained random forest predicted CMV serostatus with median AUC around 0.92. Suggested: most of the CMV-linked TCR signature lies in CD4+ memory cells.

Per the germline V gene, CDR1 is LNHNV and CDR2 is YYDKDF (reference sequence). There are 15 residues in the CDR3. The V and J ends lost 1 base and 5 bases respectively, with 11 bases between them. Turning to this clone: Its target is unknown.

Single viable CD3+CD4+CD8-CD45RO+ cells were sorted as the memory CD4+ T cells. TCRdb keeps only in-frame clones here, not all; method: immunoSEQ multiplex PCR. Seen here are about 41,000 clones, more than 75% observed once, and the top ten hold approximately 0.73%. This sequence joins TRBV15 and TRBJ1-4; D unclear. The receptor's source is an adult in good health and CMV-seronegative. The sequencing sample was made of memory CD4+ T cells from blood. CDR3: CATSRGGFENEKLFF. The DNA of the CDR3 is TGTGCCACCAGCAGAGGAGGATTCGAGAATGAAAAACTGTTTTTT.